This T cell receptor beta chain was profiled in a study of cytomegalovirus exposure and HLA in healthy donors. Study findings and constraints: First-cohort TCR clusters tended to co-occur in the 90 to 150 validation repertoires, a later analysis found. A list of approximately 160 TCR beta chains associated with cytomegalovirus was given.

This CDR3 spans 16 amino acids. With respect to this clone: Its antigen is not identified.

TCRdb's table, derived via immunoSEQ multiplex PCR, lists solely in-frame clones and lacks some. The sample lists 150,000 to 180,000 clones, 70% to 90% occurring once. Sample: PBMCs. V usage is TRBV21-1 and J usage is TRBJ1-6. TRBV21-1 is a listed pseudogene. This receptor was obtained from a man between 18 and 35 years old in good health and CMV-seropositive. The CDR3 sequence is CASSKGGSQGRESHHF. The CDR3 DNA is TGTGCCAGCAGCAAAGGAGGGAGTCAGGGCCGGGAGAGCCACCACTTT.